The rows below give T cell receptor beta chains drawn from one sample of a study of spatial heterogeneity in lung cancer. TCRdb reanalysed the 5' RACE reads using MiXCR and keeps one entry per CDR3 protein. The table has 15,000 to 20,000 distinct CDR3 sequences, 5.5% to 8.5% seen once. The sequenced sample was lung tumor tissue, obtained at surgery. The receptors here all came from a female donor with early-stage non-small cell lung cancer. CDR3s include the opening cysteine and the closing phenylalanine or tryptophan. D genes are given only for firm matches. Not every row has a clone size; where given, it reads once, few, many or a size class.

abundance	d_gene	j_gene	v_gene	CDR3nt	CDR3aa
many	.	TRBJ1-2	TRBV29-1	TGCAGCGTTATTCTCGGGCAGAATGGCTACACCTTC	CSVILGQNGYTF
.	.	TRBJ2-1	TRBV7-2	TGTGCCAGCACACCCCCGGGACATACCTACAATGAGCAGTTCTTC	CASTPPGHTYNEQFF
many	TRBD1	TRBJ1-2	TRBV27	TGTGCCAGCAGTGTCCGGACAGGGGGACATGGCTACACCTTC	CASSVRTGGHGYTF
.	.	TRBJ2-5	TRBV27	TGTGCCAGCAGTTACCGCCAAGAGACCCAGTACTTC	CASSYRQETQYF
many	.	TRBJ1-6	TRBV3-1	TGTGCCAGCAGCTGGGGGCCTGGAACATTTGAACCCCTCCACTTT	CASSWGPGTFEPLHF
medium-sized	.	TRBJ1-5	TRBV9	TGTGCCAGCAGCCCGGGGGGGCCGACTAGCAATCAGCCCCAGCATTTT	CASSPGGPTSNQPQHF
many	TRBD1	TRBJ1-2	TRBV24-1	TGTGCCACCAGCGACAGGGAGTTTCGCTATGGCTACACCTTC	CATSDREFRYGYTF
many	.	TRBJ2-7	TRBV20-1	TGCAGTGCTAGCACTAGCAACTACGAGCAGTACTTC	CSASTSNYEQYF
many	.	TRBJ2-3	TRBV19	TGTGCCAGTCCCCCGGAGGGCAGCACAGATACGCAGTATTTT	CASPPEGSTDTQYF
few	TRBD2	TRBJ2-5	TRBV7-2	TGTGCCAGCAGCCCCGGACTAGCGGAAGAGACCCAGTACTTC	CASSPGLAEETQYF
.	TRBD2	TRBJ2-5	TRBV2	TGTGCCAGCAGTGAAGCGTTCCCGGGACTAGCGGGGGCTGAGATAGAGACCCAGTACTTC	CASSEAFPGLAGAEIETQYF
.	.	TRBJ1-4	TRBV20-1	TGCAGTGCCGAGGGACGGCTTAATGAAAAACTGTTTTTT	CSAEGRLNEKLFF
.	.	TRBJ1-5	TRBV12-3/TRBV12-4	TGTGCCAGCAGTTCACAGGCTCAGCCCCAGCATTTT	CASSSQAQPQHF
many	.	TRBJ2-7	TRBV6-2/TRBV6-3	TGTGCCAGCAGTTACGCCATCTACGAGCAGTACTTC	CASSYAIYEQYF
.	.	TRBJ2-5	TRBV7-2	TGTGCCAGCAGCTTTTTAGGGACTCAAGAGACCCAGTACTTC	CASSFLGTQETQYF
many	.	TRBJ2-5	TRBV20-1	TGCAGTGCCCTCGAATCGACGAAAGAGACCCAGTACTTC	CSALESTKETQYF
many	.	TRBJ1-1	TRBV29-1	TGCAGCGTTGAAGAGTCACCGAACACTGAAGCTTTCTTT	CSVEESPNTEAFF
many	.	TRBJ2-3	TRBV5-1	TGCGCCAGCAGCTTGGGTGGCAGCGGCACAGATACGCAGTATTTT	CASSLGGSGTDTQYF
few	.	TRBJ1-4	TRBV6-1	TGTGCCAGCAGTGGGGAGACAGAGAACGAAAAACTGTTTTTT	CASSGETENEKLFF
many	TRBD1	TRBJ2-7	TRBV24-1	TGTGCCACCAGCCGAAACAGGGGGTACGAGCAGTACTTC	CATSRNRGYEQYF
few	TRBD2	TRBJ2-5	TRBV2	TGTGCCAGCAGTTCTCCGGGACTAGCAGCGAAAGAGACCCAGTACTTC	CASSSPGLAAKETQYF
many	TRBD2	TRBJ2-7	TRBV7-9	TGTGCCAGCAGCTTAGGCGGGGGAGGCGAGCAGTACTTC	CASSLGGGGEQYF